This T cell receptor (beta chain) was recovered during a study of cytomegalovirus exposure and HLA in healthy donors. Study-wide findings and caveats: Most TCRs appeared rarely, but some public TCRs recurred in many donors.

Sequenced by immunoSEQ multiplex PCR; TCRdb stores in-frame clones only, minus some. The sample has 140,000 to 150,000 clones; about 89% are singletons. The trim removed 5 bases at V and 6 bases at J, leaving 6 bases unmatched. The CDR3 contains 13 residues. From germline, CDR1 is SGHNT and CDR2 YENEEA. Concerning this clone: Its antigen is as yet unknown.

Source material: PBMCs. The rearrangement links TRBV11-3 to TRBJ2-7; 8 positions agree with TRBD1. The receptor comes from a young man in good health and CMV-seronegative. This CDR3 is CASSTRTGSEQYV. CDR3 coding DNA: TGTGCCAGCAGCACCCGGACAGGGTCCGAGCAGTACGTC.